A single T cell receptor (beta chain) is shown here with its context. The TCRbeta library incorporated unique molecular identifiers. TCRdb called the PCR reads again in MiXCR, with one record for every CDR3 protein. The sample shows about 110,000 distinct CDR3 sequences, about a tenth of them seen only once. This sample was included in a study of T-cell reconstitution after alpha-beta-depleted transplantation in children. V lost 3 bases to trimming and J lost 0 bases; unmatched junction nucleotides: 5. CDR1 is DFQATT and CDR2 is SNEGSKA in the germline V gene (reference sequence). The CDR3 has 15 amino acids.

This chain links TRBV20-1 with TRBJ1-5, with 7 bases fitting TRBD1. The input for sequencing was PBMCs from the stem cell graft donor, taken from the stem cell graft. The TCR sequence derives from a human donor who donated a stem cell graft to a child with acute lymphoblastic leukemia. The CDR3: CSASNRGSSNQPQHF. CDR3 bases: TGCAGTGCTAGTAACAGGGGAAGTAGCAATCAGCCCCAGCATTTT.